Sequencing of this TCR beta chain was carried out in a study of T cells expressing NK-cell markers. Study-wide findings and caveats: Researchers report these clonotypes also headed the CD3+CD56-NKG2C+ fraction in four donors.

This CDR3 is built from 14 residues. Germline CDR1 reads SGHTA; CDR2 reads FQGNSA. Concerning this clonotype itself: The antigen is unknown.

After re-calling the 5' RACE reads, TCRdb lists one entry per CDR3 protein, DNA absent. This table holds 300,000 to 450,000 distinct CDR3 sequences. The TCR was taken from a man aged 18 to 70 in good health. Sequencing was carried out using blood T cells: a sorted CD56 or NKG2C T cell subset, CD4+ or CD8+ T cells, or bulk PBMC T cells (not recorded which). The chain is built from TRBV7-2 and TRBJ1-4; TCRdb reports TRBD1, a call that lacks DNA to check it against. This CDR3 reads CASSGGQGLRKLFF.